The rows below give T cell receptor beta chains drawn from one sample of a study of blood T cell repertoires in COVID-19. TCRdb keeps only in-frame clones here, not all; method: immunoSEQ multiplex PCR. The sample consists of about 480,000 clones, approximately 88% of them appearing once. Material for sequencing was PBMCs or T cells enriched from blood (not recorded which). All receptors come from a woman in her thirties or forties who had recovered from COVID-19. The CDR3 runs from the conserved cysteine through the conserved F or W. Each record gives: V gene, D gene, J gene, CDR3 length, clone size, CDR3 protein, CDR3 DNA. D genes are given only for firm matches. The size entry is marked missing in some rows and otherwise reads once, few, many or a size class.

V: TRBV4-1
D: TRBD2
J: TRBJ2-7
length: 17
size: NA
CDR3: CASSQDRTSGRAYEQYF
DNA: TGCGCCAGCAGCCAAGATCGGACTAGCGGGAGGGCCTACGAGCAGTACTTC

V: TRBV15
D: TRBD2
J: TRBJ2-7
length: 13
size: NA
CDR3: CATSEREAPEQYF
DNA: TGTGCCACCTCGGAGCGGGAGGCCCCCGAGCAGTACTTC

V: TRBV27
D: TRBD1
J: TRBJ1-2
length: 19
size: NA
CDR3: CASRTPVVGPDRINYGYTF
DNA: TGTGCCAGCAGAACGCCCGTCGTGGGCCCGGACAGGATAAACTATGGCTACACCTTC

V: TRBV10-2
D: NA
J: TRBJ1-1
length: 13
size: NA
CDR3: CASSRQSNTEAFF
DNA: TGCGCCAGCTCACGACAGTCAAACACTGAAGCTTTCTTT

V: TRBV11-3
D: TRBD2
J: TRBJ2-7
length: 14
size: few
CDR3: CASSHSGSSYEQYF
DNA: TGTGCCAGCAGCCATAGCGGGAGCTCCTACGAGCAGTACTTC

V: TRBV6-5
D: TRBD1
J: TRBJ2-3
length: 15
size: NA
CDR3: CASSLTGGPPDTQYF
DNA: TGTGCCAGCAGTCTTACAGGGGGACCCCCAGATACGCAGTATTTT

V: TRBV29-1
D: TRBD1
J: TRBJ2-5
length: 15
size: NA
CDR3: CSVLLPGQDEETQYF
DNA: TGCAGCGTACTACTCCCGGGACAGGATGAAGAGACCCAGTACTTC

V: TRBV6-1
D: NA
J: TRBJ1-5
length: 12
size: once
CDR3: CASSEYNQPQHF
DNA: TGTGCCAGCAGTGAATACAATCAGCCCCAGCATTTT

V: TRBV7-9
D: TRBD1
J: TRBJ1-1
length: 15
size: NA
CDR3: CASSFGQGTNTEAFF
DNA: TGTGCCAGCAGCTTTGGACAGGGTACGAACACTGAAGCTTTCTTT

V: TRBV6-5
D: TRBD1
J: TRBJ2-2
length: 14
size: NA
CDR3: CASSRQGATGELFF
DNA: TGTGCCAGCAGTAGACAGGGGGCGACCGGGGAGCTGTTTTTT

V: TRBV5-6
D: TRBD1
J: TRBJ1-1
length: 17
size: NA
CDR3: CASSLGQGPGRNTEAFF
DNA: TGTGCCAGCAGCTTGGGACAGGGCCCAGGTAGGAACACTGAAGCTTTCTTT

V: TRBV19
D: NA
J: TRBJ2-1
length: 16
size: NA
CDR3: CASRRTTASSYNEQFF
DNA: TGTGCCAGTAGGCGGACAACAGCGAGCTCCTACAATGAGCAGTTCTTC

V: TRBV11-3
D: TRBD1
J: TRBJ2-2
length: 17
size: NA
CDR3: CASRNGTGSNRAGELFF
DNA: TGTGCCAGCAGAAACGGGACAGGGAGTAATCGGGCCGGGGAGCTGTTTTTT

V: TRBV19
D: TRBD1
J: TRBJ2-5
length: 14
size: NA
CDR3: CASSMGQGEETQYF
DNA: TGTGCCAGTAGTATGGGACAGGGGGAAGAGACCCAGTACTTC

V: TRBV13
D: NA
J: TRBJ1-2
length: 16
size: NA
CDR3: CASRERLVGTDYGYTF
DNA: TGTGCCAGCAGGGAACGTTTGGTCGGGACTGACTATGGCTACACCTTC

V: TRBV19
D: NA
J: TRBJ2-5
length: 15
size: NA
CDR3: CASRPRGDWLETQYF
DNA: TGTGCCAGTAGACCCAGGGGGGATTGGCTCGAGACCCAGTACTTC

V: TRBV24-1
D: TRBD2
J: TRBJ2-7
length: 14
size: NA
CDR3: CATSVGGTSYEQYF
DNA: TGTGCCACCAGTGTGGGAGGGACCTCCTACGAGCAGTACTTC

V: TRBV6-5
D: NA
J: TRBJ1-2
length: 14
size: NA
CDR3: CASSYVSQGYGYTF
DNA: TGTGCCAGCAGTTATGTATCACAGGGCTATGGCTACACCTTC

V: TRBV12-5
D: NA
J: TRBJ1-2
length: 13
size: NA
CDR3: CASAPGSNYGYTF
DNA: TGTGCTAGTGCCCCGGGGTCTAACTATGGCTACACCTTC

V: TRBV18
D: TRBD1
J: TRBJ2-5
length: 15
size: NA
CDR3: CASSPGTGFWETQYF
DNA: TGTGCCAGCTCACCAGGGACAGGGTTCTGGGAGACCCAGTACTTC

V: TRBV18
D: NA
J: TRBJ2-2
length: 15
size: NA
CDR3: CASSSQGHNTGELFF
DNA: TGTGCCAGCTCGTCACAGGGTCACAACACCGGGGAGCTGTTTTTT

V: TRBV4-3
D: TRBD1
J: TRBJ2-5
length: 15
size: NA
CDR3: CASSQEDRDGETQYF
DNA: TGCGCCAGCAGCCAAGAGGACAGGGACGGAGAGACCCAGTACTTC

V: TRBV5-1
D: NA
J: TRBJ2-7
length: 15
size: NA
CDR3: CASSLESGLSYEQYF
DNA: TGCGCCAGCAGCTTGGAATCAGGTCTCTCCTACGAGCAGTACTTC

V: TRBV5-8
D: NA
J: TRBJ1-4
length: 15
size: NA
CDR3: CASSTPGGPNEKLFF
DNA: TGTGCCAGCAGTACCCCGGGGGGGCCTAATGAAAAACTGTTTTTT

V: TRBV19
D: TRBD1
J: TRBJ1-6
length: 18
size: NA
CDR3: CASSVRQGGFGSNSPLHF
DNA: TGTGCCAGTAGTGTTCGACAGGGGGGGTTCGGGAGTAATTCACCCCTCCACTTT

V: TRBV9
D: TRBD2
J: TRBJ2-1
length: 15
size: NA
CDR3: CASSVQTSGSSEQFF
DNA: TGTGCCAGCAGCGTACAAACTAGCGGGAGTAGTGAGCAGTTCTTC

V: TRBV7-9
D: NA
J: TRBJ1-2
length: 15
size: NA
CDR3: CASSLGVGANYGYTF
DNA: TGTGCCAGCAGCTTAGGTGTAGGGGCCAACTATGGCTACACCTTC

V: TRBV20-1
D: NA
J: TRBJ1-2
length: 15
size: NA
CDR3: CSASKPRGGPDGYTF
DNA: TGCAGTGCTAGTAAACCCCGGGGGGGGCCGGATGGCTACACCTTC

V: TRBV24-1
D: TRBD1
J: TRBJ1-2
length: 12
size: few
CDR3: CASWDSNYGYTF
DNA: TGTGCCTCCTGGGACAGTAACTATGGCTACACCTTC

V: TRBV4-2
D: NA
J: TRBJ1-1
length: 13
size: NA
CDR3: CASSQEAETEAFF
DNA: TGTGCCAGCAGCCAAGAGGCAGAAACTGAAGCTTTCTTT

V: TRBV7-9
D: TRBD2
J: TRBJ2-7
length: 17
size: NA
CDR3: CASSLVPSGRKTYEQYF
DNA: TGTGCCAGCAGCTTAGTCCCTAGCGGGAGGAAAACCTACGAGCAGTACTTC

V: TRBV5-1
D: NA
J: TRBJ2-3
length: 17
size: NA
CDR3: CASSLQQGSWGSDTQYF
DNA: TGCGCCAGCAGCTTGCAGCAGGGGAGTTGGGGTAGCGATACGCAGTATTTT

V: TRBV2
D: NA
J: TRBJ1-5
length: 13
size: NA
CDR3: CASTRTADQPQHF
DNA: TGTGCCAGCACCCGGACAGCCGATCAGCCCCAGCATTTT

V: TRBV30
D: TRBD2
J: TRBJ2-2
length: 14
size: NA
CDR3: CAWRGLAGAGELFF
DNA: TGTGCCTGGAGAGGACTAGCGGGAGCCGGGGAGCTGTTTTTT

V: TRBV20-1
D: NA
J: TRBJ1-1
length: 11
size: NA
CDR3: CSARGRGEAFF
DNA: TGCAGTGCTAGAGGCAGGGGTGAAGCTTTCTTT

V: TRBV5-1
D: NA
J: TRBJ1-2
length: 16
size: NA
CDR3: CASSLGGLEEGYGYTF
DNA: TGCGCCAGCAGCTTGGGGGGATTGGAGGAAGGCTATGGCTACACCTTC

V: TRBV7-8
D: NA
J: TRBJ2-7
length: 16
size: NA
CDR3: CASSSSRRAAFYEQYF
DNA: TGTGCCAGCAGCTCGAGCCGGCGGGCAGCTTTTTACGAGCAGTACTTC

V: TRBV19
D: TRBD2
J: TRBJ2-1
length: 15
size: NA
CDR3: CASSILAGISNEQFF
DNA: TGTGCCAGTAGTATCCTAGCGGGAATCTCCAATGAGCAGTTCTTC

V: TRBV6-5
D: NA
J: TRBJ1-2
length: 13
size: NA
CDR3: CASSYAREHGYTF
DNA: TGTGCCAGCAGTTACGCTCGGGAGCATGGCTACACCTTC

V: TRBV28
D: NA
J: TRBJ1-1
length: 17
size: NA
CDR3: CASSLLSPLRGRTEAFF
DNA: TGTGCCAGCAGTTTACTCTCCCCTCTACGTGGGCGAACTGAAGCTTTCTTT

V: TRBV6-5
D: NA
J: TRBJ2-7
length: 15
size: few
CDR3: CASRTKTTGAYEQYF
DNA: TGTGCCAGCAGAACCAAGACGACAGGAGCCTACGAGCAGTACTTC

V: TRBV20-1
D: NA
J: TRBJ1-5
length: 15
size: NA
CDR3: CSASLGTRSTQPQHF
DNA: TGCAGTGCTAGTCTCGGGACACGGAGTACTCAGCCCCAGCATTTT

V: TRBV4-3
D: NA
J: TRBJ2-3
length: 12
size: NA
CDR3: CASSQHTDTQYF
DNA: TGCGCCAGCAGCCAACATACAGATACGCAGTATTTT

V: TRBV15
D: TRBD1
J: TRBJ1-5
length: 14
size: NA
CDR3: CATSRRTGPQPQHF
DNA: TGTGCCACCAGCAGACGGACAGGGCCGCAGCCCCAGCATTTT

V: TRBV19
D: TRBD1
J: TRBJ1-3
length: 14
size: NA
CDR3: CASSRDRGVNTIYF
DNA: TGTGCCAGTAGTCGGGACAGGGGTGTAAACACCATATATTTT

V: TRBV24-1
D: TRBD1
J: TRBJ1-2
length: 15
size: NA
CDR3: CATSAWGTGDYGYTF
DNA: TGTGCCACCAGTGCTTGGGGGACAGGGGACTATGGCTACACCTTC

V: TRBV7-2
D: TRBD2
J: TRBJ2-7
length: 14
size: once
CDR3: CASSLEAGDYEQYF
DNA: TGTGCCAGCAGCTTAGAAGCGGGAGACTACGAGCAGTACTTC

V: TRBV5-4
D: NA
J: TRBJ2-7
length: 15
size: NA
CDR3: CASSSRDVGSYEQYF
DNA: TGTGCCAGCAGCTCGCGGGATGTTGGCTCCTACGAGCAGTACTTC

V: TRBV27
D: NA
J: TRBJ2-1
length: 12
size: NA
CDR3: CASSFQGNEQFF
DNA: TGTGCCAGCAGTTTTCAGGGCAATGAGCAGTTCTTC

V: TRBV24-1
D: NA
J: TRBJ1-2
length: 13
size: NA
CDR3: CATSDLEEGGYTF
DNA: TGTGCCACCAGTGATTTGGAGGAGGGGGGCTACACCTTC

V: TRBV4-1
D: NA
J: TRBJ2-1
length: 17
size: NA
CDR3: CASSQDLKRVPYNEQFF
DNA: TGCGCCAGCAGCCAAGATCTTAAGAGGGTACCCTACAATGAGCAGTTCTTC

V: TRBV27
D: NA
J: TRBJ1-6
length: 13
size: NA
CDR3: CASSLEGGTPLHF
DNA: TGTGCCAGCAGTTTGGAGGGTGGGACACCCCTCCACTTT

V: TRBV19
D: NA
J: TRBJ1-5
length: 13
size: NA
CDR3: CASSMGGGLPQHF
DNA: TGTGCCAGTAGTATGGGAGGAGGGCTGCCCCAGCATTTT

V: TRBV27
D: NA
J: TRBJ1-2
length: 11
size: NA
CDR3: CASSSNGGYTF
DNA: TGTGCCAGCAGTTCAAACGGTGGCTACACCTTC

V: TRBV27
D: TRBD1
J: TRBJ2-2
length: 16
size: NA
CDR3: CASSPSTGQLTGELFF
DNA: TGTGCCAGCAGTCCCTCCACGGGACAGCTCACCGGGGAGCTGTTTTTT

V: TRBV19
D: NA
J: TRBJ1-5
length: 13
size: NA
CDR3: CASSRISNQPQHF
DNA: TGTGCCAGTTCTAGGATCAGCAATCAGCCCCAGCATTTT

V: TRBV30
D: TRBD2
J: TRBJ2-3
length: 13
size: NA
CDR3: CAWERGRTDTQYF
DNA: TGTGCCTGGGAGCGGGGACGCACAGATACGCAGTATTTT

V: TRBV18
D: TRBD1
J: TRBJ1-3
length: 15
size: NA
CDR3: CASSHVGQQGNTIYF
DNA: TGTGCCAGCTCCCACGTGGGACAGCAGGGAAACACCATATATTTT

V: TRBV19
D: TRBD1
J: TRBJ1-5
length: 15
size: NA
CDR3: CASSTRQGLNQPQHF
DNA: TGTGCCAGTAGTACCCGACAGGGATTGAATCAGCCCCAGCATTTT

V: TRBV3-1/TRBV3-2
D: NA
J: TRBJ2-7
length: 13
size: NA
CDR3: CASSQEGLPLEYF
DNA: TGTGCCAGCAGCCAAGAGGGACTGCCGTTGGAGTACTTC